Each of the 8 T cell receptor beta chains below was sequenced from the same sample in a study of shared clonotypes between healthy human individuals. Repertoires were generated with immunoSEQ multiplex PCR, while TCRdb's copy carries only in-frame clones and drops some. The table records about 680,000 clones, 74% of them present only once. Sequences were obtained from memory CD4+ T cells sorted from blood. The subset denotes: CD45RA-negative fraction. The receptor set was obtained from a woman aged 25 to 45 in good health.

The genes are TRBV28 and TRBJ2-3, with 7 bases identical to TRBD2. The CDR3 consists of 15 residues. From germline, CDR1 is MDHEN and CDR2 SYDVKM. Trimming at V came to 5 bases and at J to 5 bases, leaving 10 bases not matched to a gene. CDR3 amino acids: CASSPWGGSKDTQYF. CDR3 DNA: TGTGCCAGCAGTCCGTGGGGGGGAAGTAAAGATACGCAGTATTTT.

V usage is TRBV5-4 and J usage is TRBJ1-2; tentatively, D is TRBD1 (6 bases). Germline V gene sequence: CDR1 SGHNT, CDR2 YYREEE (reference sequence). The CDR3 contains 13 residues. The ends were cut back, 1 base at V and 3 bases at J, with 7 bases in the middle. CDR3 protein: CASSLNRDYGYTF. CDR3 DNA: TGTGCCAGCAGCTTGAACAGGGACTATGGCTACACCTTC.

The sample holds a few counts of this clone. The V call is TRBV25-1, the J call TRBJ2-7; unclear D gene. Germline loops: CDR1 MGHDK, CDR2 SYGVNS. The CDR3 extends over 12 amino acids. Trimming took off 4 bases at V and 5 bases at J, with 9 bases between the two ends. The CDR3 reads CASSGPNDEQYF. DNA for the CDR3: TGTGCCAGCAGTGGACCAAACGACGAGCAGTACTTC.

A few counts support this clone. CDR3 protein: CASRTAQTGNTEAFF. The CDR3 DNA sequence: TGTGCCAGCAGAACCGCGCAGACTGGGAACACTGAAGCTTTCTTT. V and J are TRBV28 and TRBJ1-1; D not certain. Germline values: CDR1 MDHEN, CDR2 SYDVKM. The CDR3 totals 15 residues. The V and J ends lost 6 bases and 1 base respectively, with 15 bases between them. Complete variable domain (other parts from reference TRBV28 and TRBJ1-1): DVKVTQSSRYLVKRTGEKVFLECVQDMDHENMFWYRQDPGLGLRLIYFSYDVKMKEKGDIPEGYSVSREKKERFSLILESASTNQTSMYLCASRTAQTGNTEAFFGQGTRLTVV.

The V call is TRBV9, the J call TRBJ2-2; the D gene is possibly TRBD2 (6 bases). V lost 0 bases to trimming and J lost 6 bases, with 15 bases between them. The CDR3 is 16 residues long. The germline V gene encodes CDR1 SGDLS and CDR2 YYNGEE. CDR3 nucleotide sequence: TGTGCCAGCAGCGTAGTATCAGCGGGCGGTTCCGGGGAGCTGTTTTTT. It encodes CASSVVSAGGSGELFF.

A few counts support this clone. The chain employs TRBV27 and TRBJ2-7; D is unclear. The CDR3 is 12 amino acids. Germline V gene sequence: CDR1 MNHEY, CDR2 SMNVEV (reference sequence). Trimming removed 2 bases from V and 8 bases from J, with 10 bases in between. CDR3 nucleotide sequence: TGTGCCAGCAGTTTAAGTTTTGGGAAGCAGTACTTC. This gives the protein CASSLSFGKQYF.

The chain recombines TRBV15 with TRBJ2-2; D might be TRBD1 or TRBD2, each matching 5 bases. From germline, CDR1 is LNHNV and CDR2 YYDKDF (reference sequence). The CDR3 loop spans 16 amino acids. V dropped 3 bases and J dropped 6 bases, with 17 bases sitting between them. CDR3 bases: TGTGCCACCAGCAGGTCCCTTGCCAGGGAGTCCGGGGAGCTGTTTTTT. Translation: CATSRSLARESGELFF.

The rearrangement joins TRBV19 to TRBJ2-5; a weak D match, TRBD1 (6 bases). Germline CDR1 and CDR2: LNHDA and SQIVND (reference sequence). This CDR3 comprises 14 residues. The germline V and J ends were trimmed by 4 bases and 4 bases, with 13 bases remaining between them. CDR3 region: CASSNPGHRETQYF. DNA for the CDR3: TGTGCCAGTAGTAACCCGGGACATCGAGAGACCCAGTACTTC.